Reported below is one T cell receptor beta chain. This specimen belongs to a study of blood T cell repertoires in COVID-19. Clinical history reported by participants formed the basis on which cohorts were assigned. The V gene end was trimmed by 5 bases and the J gene end by 4 bases; junction bases not matched to a gene: 7. Germline loops: CDR1 SGHRS, CDR2 YFSETQ. This CDR3 region has 16 residues. Sequencing used immunoSEQ multiplex PCR; TCRdb keeps in-frame clones, though not all of them. Of 130,000 or so clones listed, approximately 84% were seen once; the top ten hold approximately 3%. The sequence came from a woman aged 50 to 65 with acute COVID-19. The chain recombines TRBV5-1 with TRBJ2-3; 13 nucleotides line up with TRBD2. Sequenced: PBMCs or T cells enriched from blood (not recorded which). The CDR3 loop reads CASSPGTSGISDTQYF. In DNA, the CDR3 is TGCGCCAGCAGTCCCGGGACTAGCGGGATTTCAGATACGCAGTATTTT.